The 8 T cell receptor beta chains below were found in one sample sequenced in a study of blood T cell repertoires in COVID-19. Profiling relied on immunoSEQ multiplex PCR, and the TCRdb table lists in-frame clones only, not all of them. The sample records some 280,000 clones, about nine tenths being singletons. Sequences were obtained from peripheral blood. The receptors were sampled from a woman in her fifties or sixties with acute or convalescent COVID-19.

The chain couples TRBV2 to TRBJ1-6, with D hard to call. CDR1 and CDR2 (germline): SNHLY, FYNNEI. V gave up 4 bases and J gave up 3 bases, with 7 bases separating them. The CDR3 sequence is 14 residues long. CDR3 residues: CASSVRDYNSPLHF. The CDR3 bases are TGTGCCAGCAGTGTCCGGGACTATAATTCACCCCTCCACTTT.

This chain joins TRBV7-2 and TRBJ2-7; 10 bases are shared with TRBD2. The CDR3 has 17 amino acids. From germline, CDR1 is SGHTA and CDR2 FQGNSA. V dropped 1 base and J dropped 0; count of bases not matched to a gene: 6. CDR3 nucleotides: TGTGCCAGCAGCTTAGGGCTAGCGGGGGCCTACTCCTACGAGCAGTACTTC. As protein: CASSLGLAGAYSYEQYF.

Written as DNA, the CDR3 is TGCAGTGCTGGACGGGGGTTTGAGCAGTTCTTC. This gives the protein CSAGRGFEQFF. The chain is built from TRBV20-1 and TRBJ2-1; weak D call: TRBD2 (6 bases). CDR1 is DFQATT, CDR2 SNEGSKA, per germline (reference sequence). The ends were cut back, 5 bases at V and 9 bases at J, with 11 bases in the middle. The CDR3 is made up of 11 amino acids.

The genes are TRBV12-3 or TRBV12-4 and TRBJ1-1, with TRBD1 matching over 7 bases. This CDR3 has 13 residues. Unmatched junction bases numbered 3, after V lost 8 bases and J lost 0 bases. The CDR3: CASLGQVNTEAFF. In nucleotides, the CDR3 is TGTGCCAGCCTCGGACAGGTGAACACTGAAGCTTTCTTT.

The gene calls are TRBV5-1 and TRBJ2-7, with D possibly matching TRBD2 (6 bases). Trimming shortened V by 1 base and J by 0 bases, and 11 bases separated the two germline ends. CDR3 length equals 15 residues. Looked up from germline, CDR1 is SGHRS and CDR2 is YFSETQ. The CDR3 DNA reads TGCGCCAGCAGCTTGAAGTACGGGAGCTCCTACGAGCAGTACTTC. Its translation: CASSLKYGSSYEQYF.

The chain has TRBV7-9 and TRBJ1-2; weak D call: TRBD1 (6 bases). V was clipped by 3 bases and J by 2 bases, with 10 bases between them. Per germline, CDR1 SEHNR and CDR2 FQNEAQ (reference sequence). The CDR3 runs to 14 residues. The CDR3 protein is CASSFNRENYGYTF. The CDR3, as DNA: TGTGCCAGCAGCTTTAACAGGGAAAACTATGGCTACACCTTC.

The chain is built from TRBV19 and TRBJ2-1; D not resolved. V dropped 7 bases and J dropped 4 bases, with 11 bases sitting between them. The CDR3 sequence is 13 residues long. Germline V lookup: CDR1 LNHDA, CDR2 SQIVND (reference sequence). CDR3 in DNA: TGTGCCAGTACCGAACGGCGGTACAATGAGCAGTTCTTC. Translated, it gives CASTERRYNEQFF. The entire variable domain, with the rest obtained from reference TRBV19 and TRBJ2-1, is as follows: DGGITQSPKYLFRKEGQNVTLSCEQNLNHDAMYWYRQDPGQGLRLIYYSQIVNDFQKGDIAEGYSVSREKKESFPLTVTSAQKNPTAFYLCASTERRYNEQFFGPGTRLTVL.

V and J are TRBV29-1 and TRBJ2-3, with TRBD2 matching 12 bases. CDR1 is SQVTM, CDR2 ANQGSEA, per germline. This CDR3 has 17 amino acids. V shed 2 bases and J 0 bases; nucleotides not matched to a gene: 6. CDR3 region: CSVELAGGRASTDTQYF. The CDR3 DNA sequence: TGCAGCGTTGAACTAGCGGGGGGGCGGGCTAGCACAGATACGCAGTATTTT.